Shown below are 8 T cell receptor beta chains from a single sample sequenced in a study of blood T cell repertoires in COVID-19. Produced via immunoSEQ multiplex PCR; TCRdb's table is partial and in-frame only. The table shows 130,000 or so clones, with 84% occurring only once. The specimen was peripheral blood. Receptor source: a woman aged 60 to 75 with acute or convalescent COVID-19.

CDR3 nucleotides: TGTGCCAGCAGCCACGGGACTCCGGGGGACACCATATATTTT. It translates to CASSHGTPGDTIYF. The chain is built from TRBV5-8 and TRBJ1-3; a possible D gene is TRBD1 (5 bases). In germline, CDR1 is SGHTS, CDR2 YDEGEE. Trimming stripped 4 bases from V and 8 bases from J, with 16 bases between. This CDR3 has 14 amino acids.

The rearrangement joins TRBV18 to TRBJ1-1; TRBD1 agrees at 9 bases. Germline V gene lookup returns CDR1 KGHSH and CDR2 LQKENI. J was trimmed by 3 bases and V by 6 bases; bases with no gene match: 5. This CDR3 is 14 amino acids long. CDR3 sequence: CASSQTGGDTEAFF. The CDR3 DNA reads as TGTGCCAGCTCCCAAACAGGGGGCGACACTGAAGCTTTCTTT.

The CDR3 bases are TGCAGTGCTAGTCCGAGACAGGATGGCTACACCTTC. Its protein product is CSASPRQDGYTF. The chain joins TRBV20-1 to TRBJ1-2; the D gene is possibly TRBD1 (6 bases). V dropped 3 bases and J dropped 6 bases, with 11 bases sitting between them. The CDR3 runs to 12 residues. Germline CDR1 is DFQATT and CDR2 is SNEGSKA (reference sequence).

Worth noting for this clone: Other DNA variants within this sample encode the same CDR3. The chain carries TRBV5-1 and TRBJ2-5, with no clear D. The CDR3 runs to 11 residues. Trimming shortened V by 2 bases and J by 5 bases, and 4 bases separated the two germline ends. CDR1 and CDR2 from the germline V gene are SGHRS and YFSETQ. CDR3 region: CASSFGETQYF. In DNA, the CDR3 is TGCGCCAGCAGCTTCGGTGAGACCCAGTACTTC.

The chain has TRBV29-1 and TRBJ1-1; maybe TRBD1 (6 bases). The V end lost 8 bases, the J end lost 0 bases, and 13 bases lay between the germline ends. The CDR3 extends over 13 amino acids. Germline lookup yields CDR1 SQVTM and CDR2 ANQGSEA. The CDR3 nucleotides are TGCAGCTCGGAGGGGGTTGTGAACACTGAAGCTTTCTTT. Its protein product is CSSEGVVNTEAFF.

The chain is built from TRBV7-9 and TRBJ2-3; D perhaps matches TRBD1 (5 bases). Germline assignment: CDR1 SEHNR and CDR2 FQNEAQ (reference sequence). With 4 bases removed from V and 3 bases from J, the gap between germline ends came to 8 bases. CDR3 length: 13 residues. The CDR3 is CASSSAGTDTQYF. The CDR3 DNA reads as TGTGCCAGCAGCTCGGCAGGGACAGATACGCAGTATTTT. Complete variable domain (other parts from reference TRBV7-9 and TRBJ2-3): DTGVSQNPRHKITKRGQNVTFRCDPISEHNRLYWYRQTLGQGPEFLTYFQNEAQLEKSRLLSDRFSAERPKGSFSTLEIQRTEQGDSAMYLCASSSAGTDTQYFGPGTRLTVL.

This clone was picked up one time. The CDR3 region is CASSFGTGSNQPQHF. The CDR3 DNA reads as TGTGCCAGCAGCTTCGGGACAGGTAGCAATCAGCCCCAGCATTTT. The J gene is TRBJ1-5, the V gene TRBV11-2, with 8 bases fitting TRBD1. The germline V gene encodes CDR1 SGHAT and CDR2 FQNNGV. CDR3 length: 15 amino acids. V lost 3 bases to trimming and J lost 0 bases; unmatched junction nucleotides: 1.

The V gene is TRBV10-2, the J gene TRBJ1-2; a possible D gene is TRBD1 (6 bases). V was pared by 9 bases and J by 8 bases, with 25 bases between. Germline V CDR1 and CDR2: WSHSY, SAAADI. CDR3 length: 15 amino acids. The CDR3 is CASAAGADPGVGYTF. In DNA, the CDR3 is TGCGCCAGTGCAGCAGGGGCCGATCCAGGGGTCGGCTACACCTTC.